This T cell receptor (beta chain) originates from a study of post-analysis software for immune sequencing data. Study details: Patients had relapsing-remitting, secondary progressive or progressive-relapsing multiple sclerosis; some lacked subtype. Findings and caveats of the study: Five or six TRBV segments, TRBV5-6, TRBV5-1 and TRBV20-1 among them, were found more frequent in patients than controls. Strong co-clustering by F measure linked samples that shared a preparation batch. Controls' normalized Chao1 diversity significantly exceeded that of multiple sclerosis patients.

Germline V gives CDR1 MGHRA, CDR2 YSYEKL. This CDR3 spans 15 amino acids. TCR beta cDNA libraries had unique molecular identifiers. TCRdb processed the PCR reads anew with MiXCR; each CDR3 protein has one entry. The sample has over 150,000 distinct CDR3 sequences, 25% to 35% seen once. Only a few counts were recorded for this clonotype. Its antigen is unidentified. Germline is not matched at one junction end, which may reflect a read error. The chain recombines TRBV4-1 with TRBJ2-7, with a tentative D call TRBD2 (6 bases). This clonotype was sampled from a girl aged 5 to 17 with multiple sclerosis. The sample comprised blood. The DNA of the CDR3 is TGCGCCAGCAGGAACCTAGCGCAGGGCTCCTACGAGCGGTACTTC. It is translated as CASRNLAQGSYERYF.